This T cell receptor beta chain stems from a study of cytomegalovirus exposure and HLA in healthy donors. This clone was counted a single time. Antigen: not known. Researchers ran the PCR with 60 Vbeta and 13 Jbeta primers. Measured with immunoSEQ multiplex PCR; TCRdb has only the in-frame clones, and not every one. The repertoire holds approximately 77,000 clones, less than 80% seen once, with approximately 7.3% in the top ten. Points from the study as a whole: On later analysis, the bulk of CMV-associated TCR beta chains appeared to be HLA-restricted. Later analysis identified several of the most significant clusters that appeared linked to common viral pathogens.

Trimming took off 1 base at V and 7 bases at J, with 16 bases between the two ends. Germline lookup yields CDR1 LNHNV and CDR2 YYDKDF (reference sequence). The length of the CDR3 is 16 residues. The sequencing input was PBMCs. The sequence was obtained from a woman aged 40 to 50 in good health and CMV-seronegative. V gene TRBV15 combines with J gene TRBJ1-4; TRBD1 might be the D (6 bases). The CDR3 protein is CATSRVRGGPTEKLFF. The CDR3 DNA reads TGTGCCACCAGCAGAGTTCGCGGGGGCCCCACTGAAAAACTGTTTTTT.